The 18 T cell receptor beta chains reported below all come from one sample, sequenced in a study of T-cell reconstitution after alpha-beta-depleted transplantation in children. Unique molecular identifiers tagged the TCRbeta library. TCRdb re-called the PCR reads through MiXCR, storing one row per CDR3 protein. The table records approximately 340,000 distinct CDR3 sequences, 10% of them present only once. The sequenced sample was PBMCs from the stem cell graft donor, obtained from the stem cell graft. The receptors originated from a human donor who donated a stem cell graft to a child with acute lymphoblastic leukemia.

This chain uses TRBV13 with TRBJ2-3; D not certain. The CDR3 loop spans 14 amino acids. The germline V and J ends were trimmed by 4 bases and 3 bases, with 11 bases remaining between them. From germline, CDR1 is PRHDT and CDR2 FYEKMQ (reference sequence). CDR3 nucleotides: TGTGCCAGCAGCTCCCCGGGTCGGACAGATACGCAGTATTTT. Translated, it gives CASSSPGRTDTQYF. The whole variable domain, filled in from reference TRBV13 and TRBJ2-3, reads AAGVIQSPRHLIKEKRETATLKCYPIPRHDTVYWYQQGPGQDPQFLISFYEKMQSDKGSIPDRFSAQQFSDYHSELNMSSLELGDSALYFCASSSPGRTDTQYFGPGTRLTVL.

The rearrangement links TRBV7-2 to TRBJ2-3, with unresolved D. Trimming shortened V by 3 bases and J by 10 bases, and 11 bases separated the two germline ends. CDR1 and CDR2 from the germline V gene are SGHTA and FQGNSA. The CDR3 is made up of 12 amino acids. The CDR3 loop is CASSFAGTSQYF. CDR3 nucleotides: TGTGCCAGCAGCTTCGCCGGCACATCGCAGTATTTT.

This chain connects TRBV20-1 to TRBJ1-6, with unresolved D. This CDR3 is built from 9 residues. The V end lost 6 bases, the J end lost 14 bases, and 8 bases lay between the germline ends. Germline CDR1 reads DFQATT; CDR2 reads SNEGSKA (reference sequence). CDR3 bases: TGCAGTGCCTGGGATACCCTCCACTTT. Translated, it gives CSAWDTLHF.

This clonotype was counted only a few times. The V gene is TRBV28, the J gene TRBJ1-1; unclear D gene. The CDR3 extends over 11 amino acids. Trimming stripped 6 bases from V and 0 bases from J, with 2 bases between. Germline CDR1 reads MDHEN; CDR2 reads SYDVKM. The CDR3 DNA follows: TGTGCCAGCAGGGTGAACACTGAAGCTTTCTTT. Its translation: CASRVNTEAFF.

The genes are TRBV7-2 and TRBJ2-7; TRBD1 is a possible D gene (6 bases). Germline assignment: CDR1 SGHTA and CDR2 FQGNSA. CDR3 size: 15 residues. Deletions cut 2 bases from V and 6 bases from J, with 17 bases between. The CDR3 here is CASSLNQGWKGEQYF. CDR3 sequence (DNA): TGTGCCAGCAGCTTAAACCAGGGGTGGAAGGGCGAGCAGTACTTC.

This clonotype came up many times. This chain uses TRBV9 with TRBJ2-7; unclear D gene. Germline V gene lookup returns CDR1 SGDLS and CDR2 YYNGEE. The CDR3 runs to 15 residues. V shed 1 base and J shed 3 bases, with 14 bases lying between them. The CDR3 sequence: CASSVSGTASYEQYF. The CDR3, as DNA: TGTGCCAGCAGCGTATCCGGCACAGCAAGCTACGAGCAGTACTTC.

V and J are TRBV7-8 and TRBJ2-7; D possibly corresponds to TRBD1 (6 bases). The V and J ends lost 3 bases and 3 bases respectively, with 15 bases between them. The CDR3 loop spans 15 amino acids. Germline V gene sequence: CDR1 SGHVS, CDR2 FQNEAQ. Here the CDR3 reads CASSFTDRQDYEQYF. The CDR3 nucleotides read TGTGCCAGCAGCTTCACCGACAGACAGGACTACGAGCAGTACTTC. The whole variable domain, filled in from reference TRBV7-8 and TRBJ2-7, reads GAGVSQSPRYKVAKRGQDVALRCDPISGHVSLFWYQQALGQGPEFLTYFQNEAQLDKSGLPSDRFFAERPEGSVSTLKIQRTQQEDSAVYLCASSFTDRQDYEQYFGPGTRLTVT.

This clonotype was picked up a small number of times. This chain links TRBV15 with TRBJ2-1; D gene unclear. V lost 3 bases and J 3 bases, leaving 15 bases between the germline ends. This CDR3 is built from 16 residues. Germline CDR1 reads LNHNV; CDR2 reads YYDKDF (reference sequence). The CDR3 region is CATSSNARTNYNEQFF. CDR3 in DNA: TGTGCCACCAGCAGCAACGCGAGAACTAACTACAATGAGCAGTTCTTC.

This rearrangement joins TRBV7-3 to TRBJ2-1; D perhaps matches TRBD1 (6 bases). Between the trimmed V and J ends, which lost 2 bases and 7 bases, there was a span of 9 bases. This CDR3 has 13 residues. Germline CDR1 SGHTA, CDR2 FQGTGA. The CDR3 nucleotides read TGTGCCAGCAGCTTATGGACAGAGAATGAGCAGTTCTTC. It translates to CASSLWTENEQFF.

The sample holds a few counts of this clonotype. J is TRBJ2-3 and V is TRBV4-1, with D possibly TRBD2 on 5 matching bases. Germline CDR1 is MGHRA and CDR2 is YSYEKL. CDR3 length: 15 residues. V lost 6 bases, J lost 5 bases, and 18 bases lay in between. The CDR3 loop is CASSDPSSSLDTQYF. The CDR3 coding sequence is TGCGCCAGCAGTGACCCGTCTAGCTCACTAGATACGCAGTATTTT.

This clonotype showed up many times. The rearrangement uses TRBV7-2 and TRBJ2-5; D may match TRBD1 or TRBD2 (6 bases each). The germline CDR1 and CDR2 sequences are SGHTA and FQGNSA. With 1 base removed from V and 5 bases from J, the gap between germline ends came to 11 bases. The CDR3 extends over 14 amino acids. The CDR3: CASSLGGAWETQYF. Here the CDR3 DNA reads TGTGCCAGCAGCTTAGGGGGGGCATGGGAGACCCAGTACTTC. The variable domain in full, completed from reference TRBV7-2 and TRBJ2-5, reads GAGVSQSPSNKVTEKGKDVELRCDPISGHTALYWYRQSLGQGLEFLIYFQGNSAPDKSGLPSDRFSAERTGGSVSTLTIQRTQQEDSAVYLCASSLGGAWETQYFGPGTRLLVL.

This clonotype was observed a handful of times. The rearrangement joins TRBV20-1 to TRBJ1-6, with D tentatively TRBD1 (5 bases). CDR1 DFQATT and CDR2 SNEGSKA come from the germline V gene (reference sequence). This CDR3 is 14 amino acids long. V lost 3 bases to trimming and J lost 7 bases, with 13 bases between them. The CDR3 loop reads CSASRTGPNSPLHF. DNA for the CDR3: TGCAGTGCTAGTCGAACAGGCCCGAATTCACCCCTCCACTTT.

This clonotype was picked up many times. The genes are TRBV5-6 and TRBJ2-1; D might be TRBD1 (6 bases). The CDR3 is 11 amino acids. Germline V CDR1 and CDR2: SGHDT, YYEEEE. The V and J ends lost 4 bases and 8 bases respectively, with 7 bases between them. This CDR3 reads CASSHRDEQFF. Here the CDR3 DNA reads TGTGCCAGCAGCCACAGGGATGAGCAGTTCTTC.

V gene TRBV5-6 combines with J gene TRBJ1-5; D gene unclear. CDR1 and CDR2 from the germline V gene are SGHDT and YYEEEE. The CDR3 runs 14 residues. Trimming removed 0 bases from V and 9 bases from J, with 13 bases in between. The CDR3 region is CASSLGSGVRPQHF. The CDR3 bases are TGTGCCAGCAGCTTGGGAAGCGGGGTGAGGCCCCAGCATTTT.

Only a few counts were recorded for this clonotype. V usage is TRBV5-1 and J usage is TRBJ1-6, with D tentatively TRBD1 (5 bases). V shed 0 bases and J shed 10 bases, with 23 bases lying between them. Germline lookup yields CDR1 SGHRS and CDR2 YFSETQ. The CDR3 is made up of 18 amino acids. The CDR3 DNA sequence: TGCGCCAGCAGCTTGGCCGAGTCTGGCAGGGTGATAGCCTCACCCCTCCACTTT. This gives the protein CASSLAESGRVIASPLHF.

The chain has TRBV5-6 and TRBJ1-5, with TRBD1 matching over 8 bases. The V segment lost 0 bases and the J segment 1 base; nucleotides outside the gene matches: 3. The CDR3 covers 16 residues. Germline V gives CDR1 SGHDT, CDR2 YYEEEE. The DNA for the CDR3 is TGTGCCAGCAGCTTGGGGACAGGGACAAGCAATCAGCCCCAGCATTTT. Residues: CASSLGTGTSNQPQHF.

This clonotype was recorded a few times. This sequence joins TRBV4-1 and TRBJ1-3; D is undetermined. Germline values: CDR1 MGHRA, CDR2 YSYEKL. The CDR3 runs 17 residues. The germline V and J ends were trimmed by 3 bases and 6 bases, with 21 bases remaining between them. The CDR3 loop reads CASSHHYSRSFLNTIYF. The CDR3 DNA sequence: TGCGCCAGCAGCCATCATTATTCGCGGTCCTTTCTAAACACCATATATTTT.

With regard to this clonotype: Germline and junction disagree at one end, which may indicate a read error. This chain connects TRBV12-3 or TRBV12-4 to TRBJ2-2, with 7 bases fitting TRBD2. This CDR3 has 15 amino acids. The CDR3 nucleotides read TGTGCCGGCAGTTTAAGGGACTACCACACCGGGGAGCTGTTTTTT. Its translation: CAGSLRDYHTGELFF.